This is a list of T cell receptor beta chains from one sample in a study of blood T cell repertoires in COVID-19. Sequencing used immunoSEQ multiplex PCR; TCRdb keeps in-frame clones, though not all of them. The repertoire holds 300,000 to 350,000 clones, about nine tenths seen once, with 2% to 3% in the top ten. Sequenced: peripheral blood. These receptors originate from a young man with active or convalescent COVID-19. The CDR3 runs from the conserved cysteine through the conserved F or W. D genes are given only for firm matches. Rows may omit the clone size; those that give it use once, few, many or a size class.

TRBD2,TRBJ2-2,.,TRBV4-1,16,CASSLTSGGNTGELFF,TGCGCCAGCAGCCTAACCAGCGGGGGGAACACCGGGGAGCTGTTTTTT
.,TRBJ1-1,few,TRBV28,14,CASSLGPRGTEAFF,TGTGCCAGCAGTTTAGGACCCCGGGGGACTGAAGCTTTCTTT
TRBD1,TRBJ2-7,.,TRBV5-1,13,CASRGDSTYEQYF,TGCGCCAGCAGAGGGGACAGCACCTACGAGCAGTACTTC
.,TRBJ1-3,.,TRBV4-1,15,CASSHQDTPGNTIYF,TGCGCCAGCAGCCACCAGGACACTCCTGGAAACACCATATATTTT
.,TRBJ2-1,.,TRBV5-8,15,CASSLEGFTEEEQFF,TGTGCCAGCAGCTTGGAGGGGTTCACCGAGGAAGAGCAGTTCTTC
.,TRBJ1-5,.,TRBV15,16,CATSQPRELPNQPQHF,TGTGCCACCAGCCAACCCCGCGAACTTCCCAATCAGCCCCAGCATTTT
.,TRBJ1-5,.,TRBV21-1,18,CAMREVPGNMYSNQPQHF,TGTGCCATGCGTGAAGTCCCAGGGAATATGTATAGCAATCAGCCCCAGCATTTT
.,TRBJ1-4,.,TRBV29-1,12,CSVESGGEKLFF,TGCAGCGTTGAATCCGGGGGGGAAAAACTGTTTTTT
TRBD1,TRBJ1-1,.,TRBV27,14,CASSRQGAVTEAFF,TGTGCCAGCAGTCGACAGGGGGCGGTCACTGAAGCTTTCTTT
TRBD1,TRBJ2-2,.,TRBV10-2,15,CASSALSTGPGELFF,TGCGCCAGCAGTGCCCTCTCGACAGGGCCCGGGGAGCTGTTTTTT
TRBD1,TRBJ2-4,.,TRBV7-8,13,CASRGGVEDIQYF,TGTGCCAGCAGAGGGGGCGTTGAGGACATTCAGTACTTC
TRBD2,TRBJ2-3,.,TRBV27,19,CAPLNRTSGGADMVDTQYF,TGTGCCCCTTTAAACCGGACTAGCGGGGGGGCTGATATGGTAGATACGCAGTATTTT
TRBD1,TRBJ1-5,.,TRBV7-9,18,CASSSDLTGTATSRPQHF,TGTGCCAGCAGCTCCGATCTTACCGGGACAGCAACCTCGAGGCCCCAGCATTTT
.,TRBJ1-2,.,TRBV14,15,CASSPVAGANYGYTF,TGTGCCAGCAGCCCCGTCGCGGGGGCCAACTATGGCTACACCTTC
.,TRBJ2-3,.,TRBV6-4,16,CASSDQAGASTDTQYF,TGTGCCAGCAGTGATCAGGCGGGGGCTAGCACAGATACGCAGTATTTT
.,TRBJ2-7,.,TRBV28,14,CASSPSLASYEQYF,TGTGCCAGCAGTCCCTCACTAGCCTCCTACGAGCAGTACTTC
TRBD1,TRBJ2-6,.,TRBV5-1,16,CASSFQGASGANVLTF,TGCGCCAGCAGCTTCCAGGGGGCTTCTGGGGCCAACGTCCTGACTTTC
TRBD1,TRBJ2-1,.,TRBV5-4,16,CASSLPGTGGRGEQFF,TGTGCCAGCAGCCTACCTGGGACAGGGGGCAGGGGTGAGCAGTTCTTC
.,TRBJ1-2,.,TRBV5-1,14,CASSLGQANYGYTF,TGCGCCAGCAGTTTAGGACAAGCTAACTATGGCTACACCTTC
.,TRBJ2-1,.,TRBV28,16,CASSSLSVFSYNEQFF,TGTGCCAGCAGTTCCCTTAGCGTTTTCTCCTACAATGAGCAGTTCTTC
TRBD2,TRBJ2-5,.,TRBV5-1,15,CASSEPSAGWETQYF,TGCGCCAGCAGCGAACCCTCAGCGGGATGGGAGACCCAGTACTTC
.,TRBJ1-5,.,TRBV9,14,CASSAGAGYQPQHF,TGTGCCAGCAGCGCCGGAGCAGGGTACCAGCCCCAGCATTTT
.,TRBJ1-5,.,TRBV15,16,CATSLSGTAANQPQHF,TGTGCCACCAGTTTAAGCGGGACCGCTGCAAATCAGCCCCAGCATTTT
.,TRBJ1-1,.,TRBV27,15,CASSHYARRGTEAFF,TGTGCCAGCAGCCATTATGCCAGGCGGGGCACTGAAGCTTTCTTT
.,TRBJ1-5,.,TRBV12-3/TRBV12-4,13,CASSQIRNQPQHF,TGTGCCAGCAGTCAAATTAGAAATCAGCCCCAGCATTTT
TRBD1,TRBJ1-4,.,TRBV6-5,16,CASSYLAGGTNEKLFF,TGTGCCAGCAGTTACCTGGCAGGGGGTACTAATGAAAAACTGTTTTTT
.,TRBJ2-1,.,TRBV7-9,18,CASSSRSGQGSSYNEQFF,TGTGCCAGCAGCTCCAGGAGTGGTCAGGGGAGCTCCTACAATGAGCAGTTCTTC
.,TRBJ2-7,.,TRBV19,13,CASSGGVRYEQYF,TGTGCCAGTTCAGGAGGAGTCCGTTACGAGCAGTACTTC
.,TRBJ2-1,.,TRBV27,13,CASSFSRGNEQFF,TGTGCCAGCAGTTTTAGCCGAGGCAATGAGCAGTTCTTC
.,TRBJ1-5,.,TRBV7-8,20,CASSSVGGAGGWYSNQPQHF,TGTGCCAGCAGCTCCGTCGGGGGGGCAGGAGGCTGGTATAGCAATCAGCCCCAGCATTTT
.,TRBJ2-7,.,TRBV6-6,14,CASSPTGNLHEQYF,TGTGCCAGCAGTCCGACCGGGAACCTCCACGAGCAGTACTTC
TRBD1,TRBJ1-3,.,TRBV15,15,CATSRDRGLGNTIYF,TGTGCCACCAGCAGGGACAGGGGGCTCGGAAACACCATATATTTT
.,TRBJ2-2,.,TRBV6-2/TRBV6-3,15,CASIPTGANTGELFF,TGTGCCAGCATCCCGACAGGCGCGAACACCGGGGAGCTGTTTTTT
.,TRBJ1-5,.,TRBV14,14,CASSQVKSYQPQHF,TGTGCCAGCAGCCAAGTCAAGAGTTATCAGCCCCAGCATTTT
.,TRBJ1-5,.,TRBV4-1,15,CASSQESGFGQPQHF,TGCGCCAGCAGCCAAGAATCGGGGTTCGGGCAGCCCCAGCATTTT
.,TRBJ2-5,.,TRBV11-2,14,CASSLEGLLETQYF,TGTGCCAGCAGCTTGGAGGGGCTGTTAGAGACCCAGTACTTC
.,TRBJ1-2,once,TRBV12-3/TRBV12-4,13,CASSRQGSNGYTF,TGTGCCAGCAGTCGTCAGGGAAGTAATGGCTACACCTTC
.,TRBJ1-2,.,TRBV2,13,CASSGSVSYGYTF,TGTGCCAGCAGTGGGTCCGTGAGCTATGGCTACACCTTC
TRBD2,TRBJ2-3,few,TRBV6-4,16,CASSDVAGGPTDTQYF,TGTGCCAGCAGTGATGTAGCGGGGGGGCCGACAGATACGCAGTATTTT
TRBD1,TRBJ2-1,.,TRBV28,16,CASSRPGTGLINEQFF,TGTGCCAGCAGTCGCCCCGGGACAGGGTTAATTAATGAGCAGTTCTTC